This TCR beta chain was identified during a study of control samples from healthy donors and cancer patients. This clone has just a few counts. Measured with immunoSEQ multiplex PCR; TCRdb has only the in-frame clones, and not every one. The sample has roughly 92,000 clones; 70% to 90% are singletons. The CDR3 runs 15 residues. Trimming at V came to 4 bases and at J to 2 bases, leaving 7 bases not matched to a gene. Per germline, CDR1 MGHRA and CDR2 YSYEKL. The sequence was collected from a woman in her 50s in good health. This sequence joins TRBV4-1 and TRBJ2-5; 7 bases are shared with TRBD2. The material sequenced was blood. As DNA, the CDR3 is TGCGCCAGCAGCCTCCTTTCCGGGGGGCAAGAGACCCAGTACTTC. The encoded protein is CASSLLSGGQETQYF.